This TCR beta chain was documented in a study of blood T cell repertoires in COVID-19. At the level of the study: The samples span acute and convalescent COVID-19 from the United States, Italy and Spain. T cells, B-cell-depleted T cells, or PBMCs supplied cDNA or gDNA.

In the original processing: Amplification with reference gene primers provided the estimates of nucleated cell counts. This table comes from immunoSEQ multiplex PCR, and its TCRdb copy is limited to in-frame clones, with some not included. V, J and clone size reflect that table, while D and trimming were determined from the DNA. This table holds about 240,000 clones, 87% found once. The germline gives CDR1 PRHDT, CDR2 FYEKMQ (reference sequence). There are 17 residues in the CDR3. J lost 7 bases, V lost 2 bases, and 12 bases had no gene match. The receptor comes from a man between 60 and 75 years old who had recovered from COVID-19. The sequenced sample was peripheral blood. This rearrangement joins TRBV13 to TRBJ2-2, with 8 bases matching TRBD2. The CDR3 is CASSLSAGLVVVGELFF. The CDR3 DNA sequence: TGTGCCAGCAGCTTATCGGCGGGACTAGTTGTAGTCGGGGAGCTGTTTTTT.